This T cell receptor beta chain was retrieved from a study of T cells after posttransplantation cyclophosphamide. Sequencing used immunoSEQ multiplex PCR; TCRdb keeps in-frame clones, though not all of them. The repertoire has about 15,000 clones, around 94% of them found once; the top ten carry less than 0.65%. Treatment was busulfan-fludarabine conditioning, a marrow graft, and cyclophosphamide on days +3 and +4. The germline CDR1 and CDR2 sequences are LGHNA and YSLEER. The CDR3 contains 16 residues. Between the trimmed V and J ends, which lost 1 base and 6 bases, there was a span of 17 bases. This receptor was obtained from a male patient aged 55 to 70 who received an allogeneic stem cell transplant from a related donor and was CMV-positive. Some T cells here may be from the graft donor. The input for sequencing was CD4+ T cells sorted from blood, taken after allogeneic stem cell transplant with posttransplant cyclophosphamide. The chain has TRBV4-3 and TRBJ2-3; possible D gene TRBD2, 6 bases. The CDR3 region has the DNA TGCGCCAGCAGCCAAGGGGGGAGCGGAGGAGGGGATACGCAGTATTTT. It codes for CASSQGGSGGGDTQYF.